This entry lists 32 T cell receptor beta chains sequenced from one sample in a study of blood T cells in healthy people across ages (dated by TCRdb to between 2015 and 2016). The receptor library was made with 5' RACE. Sequencing took place on an Illumina HiSeq 2500. A second PCR of about 6 to 11 cycles was run with a J-beta primer mix and a sample-barcoded 5' primer. The public sequencing data were trimmed at Q25 with fastp and processed into clonotypes with MiXCR by TCRdb, which kept only in-frame beta chains. Here each entry gathers all rows of one CDR3 protein and keeps the most common genes and DNA. In all, the sample holds roughly 680,000 distinct CDR3 sequences, and roughly 21% of those were seen once. Jointly, the top ten make up roughly 3.7% of the sample. Sequences were obtained from blood. The receptors here all came from a man aged 65 to 79 in good health.

This clonotype has a handful of counts. The chain employs TRBV20-1 and TRBJ2-3; the match to TRBD1 covers 8 bases. This CDR3 has 15 amino acids. From germline, CDR1 is DFQATT and CDR2 SNEGSKA (reference sequence). V shed 0 bases, J shed 5 bases, and the junction held 7 bases outside the gene matches. The CDR3 nucleotides are TGCAGTGCTAGAGATGGACAGGGCGGACTAGATACGCAGTATTTT. Amino acid sequence: CSARDGQGGLDTQYF.

This clonotype occurred a few times. The chain uses TRBV10-3 and TRBJ2-7, with 10 bases identical to TRBD2. Germline V gene data show CDR1 as ENHRY and CDR2 as SYGVKD. This CDR3 comprises 16 residues. V lost 2 bases and J lost 2; bases outside the gene matches: 6. The CDR3, as DNA: TGTGCCATCAGTGAGCAAATAGCGGGAGGAACCTACGAGCAGTACTTC. Encoded protein: CAISEQIAGGTYEQYF.

This clonotype was seen a handful of times. The J gene is TRBJ2-5, the V gene TRBV10-3; 7 bases are shared with TRBD1. The junction had 3 bases not matched to a gene; V was cut back by 4 bases and J by 7 bases. Germline V gene data show CDR1 as ENHRY and CDR2 as SYGVKD. The CDR3 extends over 12 amino acids. CDR3 nucleotide sequence: TGTGCCATCAGTGGGTCAGGGGGGACCCAGTACTTC. Translated, it gives CAISGSGGTQYF.

This clonotype has just a few counts. The CDR3 loop is CASNYDREETQYF. The CDR3 DNA reads as TGTGCCAGCAACTACGACAGGGAGGAGACCCAGTACTTC. This rearrangement joins TRBV7-9 to TRBJ2-5; 7 bases align to TRBD1. V dropped 7 bases and J dropped 5; count of bases not matched to a gene: 7. CDR3 length: 13 residues. Germline loops: CDR1 SEHNR, CDR2 FQNEAQ (reference sequence).

A few counts support this clonotype. This sequence joins TRBV20-1 and TRBJ1-4; 8 bases agree with TRBD1. V trimming: 6 bases; J trimming: 5 bases; junction bases outside the gene matches: 8. CDR3 length: 14 residues. Germline V lookup: CDR1 DFQATT, CDR2 SNEGSKA (reference sequence). Here the CDR3 DNA reads TGCAGTGCCACAGGGGGATCCCCGAATGAAAAACTGTTTTTT. This codes for CSATGGSPNEKLFF.

This chain connects TRBV20-1 to TRBJ1-2, with 9 bases that match TRBD1. The V gene end was trimmed by 0 bases and the J gene end by 8 bases; junction bases not matched to a gene: 7. The CDR3 extends over 14 amino acids. CDR1 and CDR2 (germline): DFQATT, SNEGSKA (reference sequence). CDR3 DNA: TGCAGTGCTAGAGATCCCGGGACAGGGAACGGCTACACCTTC. It specifies CSARDPGTGNGYTF.

This clonotype occurred many times. The rearrangement joins TRBV29-1 to TRBJ1-1, with TRBD1 matching over 11 bases. V lost 5 bases and J lost 0; bases outside the gene matches: 8. Germline V lookup: CDR1 SQVTM, CDR2 ANQGSEA. This CDR3 region has 16 residues. The CDR3 DNA is TGCAGCGTTAGGTGGGACAGGGGGAGGATGAACACTGAAGCTTTCTTT. Amino acid sequence: CSVRWDRGRMNTEAFF.

As to this clonotype: This CDR3 fails to terminate in the conserved phenylalanine or tryptophan, so it likely reflects a read error. The chain couples TRBV29-1 to TRBJ2-7; TRBD1 or TRBD2 may be the D gene (5 bases each). Per the germline V gene, CDR1 is SQVTM and CDR2 is ANQGSEA. The germline V and J ends were trimmed by 6 bases and 5 bases, with 17 bases remaining between them. The CDR3 is 13 amino acids. The CDR3 region has the DNA TGCAGCGTGGGGGAACAGGTCGGTGACGAGCAGTACTCC. This encodes CSVGEQVGDEQYS.

This clonotype was seen more than once but under ten times. J is TRBJ2-5 and V is TRBV27; the D gene is possibly TRBD1 (7 bases). The better agreement between TRBJ2-7 and the DNA end casts doubt on the J call. Germline V gene sequence: CDR1 MNHEY, CDR2 SMNVEV (reference sequence). The CDR3 is made up of 16 amino acids. In DNA form, the CDR3 reads TGTGCCAGCACTCGCGTGTGGCAGGGGGGAACCTACGAGCAGTACTTC. It specifies CASTRVWQGGTYEQYF.

The chain is built from TRBV9 and TRBJ1-1; D might be TRBD1 (6 bases). The CDR3 is made up of 15 amino acids. Looked up from germline, CDR1 is SGDLS and CDR2 is YYNGEE. V was shortened by 0 bases and J by 4 bases, with 13 bases between the two germline ends. CDR3 loop: CASSVGARQATEAFF. The CDR3 DNA is TGTGCCAGCAGCGTAGGGGCCCGACAGGCCACTGAAGCTTTCTTT.

This chain links TRBV3-1 with TRBJ1-2; D is undetermined. CDR1 and CDR2 (germline): LGHDT, YNNKEL (reference sequence). The CDR3 spans 13 residues. The ends were cut back, 4 bases at V and 7 bases at J, with 13 bases in the middle. The CDR3 sequence is CASSLLREGGYTF. The DNA for the CDR3 is TGTGCCAGCAGCCTCCTAAGGGAGGGTGGCTACACCTTC.

This clonotype was detected only a few times. The V gene is TRBV20-1, the J gene TRBJ1-4; 8 bases are a match to TRBD1. Per germline, CDR1 DFQATT and CDR2 SNEGSKA (reference sequence). The CDR3 is 15 residues long. J lost 8 bases, V lost 3 bases, and 11 bases had no gene match. The CDR3 reads CSARLFGQGEEKLFF. The CDR3 coding sequence is TGCAGTGCTAGGTTGTTTGGACAGGGAGAAGAAAAACTGTTTTTT.

V and J are TRBV10-3 and TRBJ2-3, with TRBD2 as a possible D gene (7 bases). V gave up 4 bases and J gave up 6 bases, with 14 bases separating them. Germline V CDR1 and CDR2: ENHRY, SYGVKD. The CDR3 contains 14 residues. CDR3: CAISVAGRGDTQYF. CDR3 nucleotide sequence: TGTGCCATCAGTGTTGCGGGGAGGGGGGATACGCAGTATTTT.

This clonotype was counted many times. In nucleotides, the CDR3 is TGCGCCAGCAGCCCGGGACTAGCGGGAGTAGAGCAGTTCTTC. It yields the protein CASSPGLAGVEQFF. This chain connects TRBV5-1 to TRBJ2-1; TRBD2 agrees at 14 bases. The CDR3 loop spans 14 amino acids. CDR1 is SGHRS, CDR2 YFSETQ, per germline. J lost 10 bases, V lost 4 bases, and 4 bases had no gene match.

The chain couples TRBV5-5 to TRBJ2-4; D remains unclear. The CDR3 loop spans 12 amino acids. Trimming removed 6 bases from V and 8 bases from J, with 12 bases in between. The germline V gene encodes CDR1 SGHKS and CDR2 YYEKEE (reference sequence). CDR3 in amino acids: CASTRPPDIQYF. As DNA, the CDR3 is TGTGCCAGCACCCGACCCCCTGACATTCAGTACTTC.

The CDR3 DNA reads TGTGCCAGCAGTGAACGGACAGGGGATGAAAAACTGTTTTTT. This gives the protein CASSERTGDEKLFF. The rearrangement links TRBV6-1 to TRBJ1-4; 9 nucleotides match TRBD1. The CDR3 has 14 amino acids. After removal of 2 bases from V and 6 bases from J, the junction contained 1 base not matched to a gene. Germline values: CDR1 MNHNS, CDR2 SASEGT.

The CDR3 reads CASSLIGQISNQPQHF. The CDR3 region has the DNA TGTGCCAGCAGCTTAATAGGGCAGATTAGCAATCAGCCCCAGCATTTT. J is TRBJ1-5 and V is TRBV7-2; unclear D gene. The CDR3 runs 16 residues. Trimming removed 2 bases at V and 0 bases at J, with 11 bases between. Looked up from germline, CDR1 is SGHTA and CDR2 is FQGNSA. The full variable domain, completed using reference TRBV7-2 and TRBJ1-5, is GAGVSQSPSNKVTEKGKDVELRCDPISGHTALYWYRQSLGQGLEFLIYFQGNSAPDKSGLPSDRFSAERTGGSVSTLTIQRTQQEDSAVYLCASSLIGQISNQPQHFGDGTRLSIL.

This clonotype was counted at least ten times. The rearrangement uses TRBV5-5 and TRBJ2-1, with TRBD2 matching 12 bases. V dropped 2 bases and J dropped 4; count of bases not matched to a gene: 4. From germline, CDR1 is SGHKS and CDR2 YYEKEE (reference sequence). This CDR3 comprises 16 residues. The CDR3: CASSFLAGGGYNEQFF. The CDR3 DNA sequence: TGTGCCAGCAGCTTTCTAGCGGGAGGGGGGTACAATGAGCAGTTCTTC.

This clonotype showed up just a few times. The V gene is TRBV5-1, the J gene TRBJ2-5, with TRBD2 matching over 13 bases. The tail of the sequence fits TRBJ2-1 better, so the J call may be wrong. Looked up from germline, CDR1 is SGHRS and CDR2 is YFSETQ. The CDR3 has 17 residues. As DNA, the CDR3 is TGCGCCAGCAGCTTTCGGGGACTAGCGGGATTATACAATGAGCAGTTCTTC. Its protein product is CASSFRGLAGLYNEQFF.

This clonotype has a handful of counts. The chain links TRBV12-3 or TRBV12-4 to TRBJ2-5; 7 positions match TRBD1. Trimming cost V 2 bases and J 5 bases; bases outside gene matches: 8. The CDR3 has 15 residues. CDR3 loop: CASSLRQGRLETQYF. CDR3 DNA: TGTGCCAGCAGTTTACGACAGGGAAGGTTGGAGACCCAGTACTTC.

The rearrangement links TRBV11-2 to TRBJ2-7; no clear D. CDR3 size: 15 residues. Trimming cost V 5 bases and J 2 bases, with 16 bases left between them. From germline, CDR1 is SGHAT and CDR2 FQNNGV. CDR3 in DNA: TGTGCCAGCAGCCTTAGGATAGATTTCACCTACGAGCAGTACTTC. It translates to CASSLRIDFTYEQYF.

This clonotype appeared many times. The V and J genes are TRBV5-1 and TRBJ2-7; D unresolved. CDR1 SGHRS and CDR2 YFSETQ come from the germline V gene. The CDR3 runs 14 residues. V shed 4 bases and J shed 0 bases, with 11 bases lying between them. The CDR3 loop is CASSPSVSSYEQYF. CDR3 sequence (DNA): TGCGCCAGCAGCCCCTCAGTAAGCTCCTACGAGCAGTACTTC. The full variable domain, its missing parts supplied by reference TRBV5-1 and TRBJ2-7, is KAGVTQTPRYLIKTRGQQVTLSCSPISGHRSVSWYQQTPGQGLQFLFEYFSETQRNKGNFPGRFSGRQFSNSRSEMNVSTLELGDSALYLCASSPSVSSYEQYFGPGTRLTVT.

The rearrangement links TRBV5-1 to TRBJ1-4; possibly TRBD1 for D (5 bases). Germline assignment: CDR1 SGHRS and CDR2 YFSETQ. V was shortened by 3 bases and J by 8 bases, with 14 bases between the two germline ends. The CDR3 has 14 residues. CDR3: CASSYRDGREKLFF. In nucleotides, the CDR3 is TGCGCCAGCAGCTACCGGGACGGGCGAGAAAAACTGTTTTTT.

This clonotype came up a few times. DNA for the CDR3: TGTGCCAGCAGCGTAGGATGGGACAGGGATTATGACTATGGCTACACCTTC. It translates to CASSVGWDRDYDYGYTF. This rearrangement joins TRBV9 to TRBJ1-2, with 9 bases lining up with TRBD1. The germline V gene has CDR1 SGDLS and CDR2 YYNGEE. The CDR3 loop spans 17 amino acids. V lost 0 bases and J lost 3; bases outside the gene matches: 9.

This rearrangement joins TRBV4-1 to TRBJ1-4, with D hard to call. V lost 1 base and J lost 6, with 9 bases in between. Germline V gene sequence: CDR1 MGHRA, CDR2 YSYEKL. This CDR3 comprises 14 residues. The CDR3 region has the DNA TGCGCCAGCAGCCAAGGGGCCATGGATGAAAAACTGTTTTTT. Protein product: CASSQGAMDEKLFF.

The chain is built from TRBV20-1 and TRBJ2-5, with 7 bases fitting TRBD1. The CDR3 has 13 amino acids. The germline V gene encodes CDR1 DFQATT and CDR2 SNEGSKA (reference sequence). V shed 6 bases and J 5 bases; nucleotides not matched to a gene: 9. CDR3 in DNA: TGCAGTGCGCACCTAGGGGGCTGGGAGACCCAGTACTTC. This sequence encodes CSAHLGGWETQYF.

This chain links TRBV6-1 with TRBJ2-3; 10 nucleotides match TRBD2. From germline, CDR1 is MNHNS and CDR2 SASEGT. After removal of 2 bases from V and 4 bases from J, the junction contained 9 bases not matched to a gene. CDR3 length: 17 residues. The CDR3, as DNA: TGTGCCAGCAGTGAACCAACACTAGCGGGATTCCCAGATACGCAGTATTTT. It is translated as CASSEPTLAGFPDTQYF.

This clonotype was seen more than once but under ten times. V is TRBV6-1 and J is TRBJ2-1, with D unresolved. The length of the CDR3 is 15 residues. Germline V gene data show CDR1 as MNHNS and CDR2 as SASEGT. Trimming took 5 bases from V and 0 from J, leaving 11 bases between them. CDR3 sequence reads: CASSPRTRSYNEQFF. The CDR3, as DNA: TGTGCCAGCAGTCCTCGGACCCGCTCCTACAATGAGCAGTTCTTC.

This clonotype was recorded at least ten times. The chain recombines TRBV28 with TRBJ2-4; 8 bases are a match to TRBD1. CDR1 is MDHEN, CDR2 SYDVKM, per germline. V lost 5 bases, J lost 0 bases, and 3 bases stayed unmatched. CDR3 length equals 15 residues. The CDR3 DNA reads TGTGCCAGCAGTAGACAGGGGTTAGCCAAAAACATTCAGTACTTC. Translated, it gives CASSRQGLAKNIQYF.

Many counts were recorded for this clonotype. The genes are TRBV5-1 and TRBJ2-5, with TRBD2 identical over 8 bases. CDR1 and CDR2 (germline): SGHRS, YFSETQ. With V trimmed by 4 bases and J by 6 bases, 8 bases remained unmatched. The CDR3 sequence is 14 residues long. CDR3 in DNA: TGCGCCAGCAGCCCCCAGACTAGCGACCAGACCCAGTACTTC. Translated: CASSPQTSDQTQYF.

A few counts support this clonotype. The chain couples TRBV5-1 to TRBJ2-6; unclear D gene. This CDR3 has 17 residues. The germline V gene has CDR1 SGHRS and CDR2 YFSETQ. Between the trimmed V and J ends, which lost 3 bases and 1 base, there was a span of 14 bases. CDR3 amino acids: CASSSGTTGSGANVLTF. The CDR3 DNA sequence: TGCGCCAGCAGCTCCGGAACCACCGGGTCTGGGGCCAACGTCCTGACTTTC.

Points on this clonotype: A much larger clone differs by one base, so this may be a read error. The chain combines TRBV5-1 with TRBJ1-4, with unresolved D. The CDR3 contains 12 residues. CDR1 is SGHRS, CDR2 YFSETQ, per germline. Here the CDR3 reads CTSSLEGEKLFF. CDR3 nucleotides: TGCACCAGCAGCTTAGAGGGTGAAAAACTGTTTTTT.